The 14 T cell receptor beta chains below all came from one sample that was sequenced in a study of blood T cell repertoires in COVID-19. Clones were sequenced by immunoSEQ multiplex PCR, and TCRdb holds only the in-frame ones, with some missing. The sample includes approximately 250,000 clones, roughly 89% of them seen just once. The source material was peripheral blood. The receptors were gathered from a man aged 25 to 40 who had recovered from COVID-19.

The V gene is TRBV7-6, the J gene TRBJ2-1; D is perhaps TRBD1 (6 bases). Trimming took 5 bases from V and 7 from J, leaving 27 bases between them. Germline CDR1 reads SGHVS; CDR2 reads FNYEAQ. This CDR3 is built from 18 residues. The CDR3, as DNA: TGTGCCAGCAGCCGAGTCGTTATGATGACGGGACATATTAATGAGCAGTTCTTC. Translating it yields CASSRVVMMTGHINEQFF.

The CDR3 DNA reads TGTGCCAGTAGTACCAATTTTTACACTGAAGCTTTCTTT. It codes for CASSTNFYTEAFF. The chain couples TRBV19 to TRBJ1-1; no reliable D call. There are 13 residues in the CDR3. In germline, CDR1 is LNHDA, CDR2 SQIVND (reference sequence). V was pared by 4 bases and J by 3 bases, with 9 bases between.

This rearrangement joins TRBV5-1 to TRBJ2-2; D possibly corresponds to TRBD2 (7 bases). With 4 bases removed from V and 6 bases from J, the gap between germline ends came to 16 bases. The CDR3 consists of 15 residues. CDR1 is SGHRS and CDR2 is YFSETQ in the germline V gene. CDR3 amino acids: CASSLEGGRAGELFF. The CDR3 DNA follows: TGCGCCAGCAGCCTGGAGGGGGGGCGGGCCGGGGAGCTGTTTTTT.

This chain links TRBV28 with TRBJ2-4; TRBD2 matches 10 bases. CDR3 length: 16 residues. CDR1 and CDR2 (germline): MDHEN, SYDVKM. Trimming removed 8 bases from V and 1 base from J; junction bases left unmatched: 8. The CDR3 DNA reads TGTGCCAGCGGACGTAGCGGGGGGACGGCCAAAAACATTCAGTACTTC. Protein: CASGRSGGTAKNIQYF.

The chain joins TRBV29-1 to TRBJ1-2, with D unresolved. The V gene lost 7 bases and the J gene lost 3 bases, with 6 bases spanning the gap. The CDR3 runs 10 residues. Germline CDR1 and CDR2: SQVTM and ANQGSEA. CDR3 region: CSARDYGYTF. In nucleotides, the CDR3 is TGCAGCGCCCGCGACTATGGCTACACCTTC. Full variable domain (rest looked up from reference TRBV29-1 and TRBJ1-2): SAVISQKPSRDICQRGTSLTIQCQVDSQVTMMFWYRQQPGQSLTLIATANQGSEATYESGFVIDKFPISRPNLTFSTLTVSNMSPEDSSIYLCSARDYGYTFGSGTRLTVV.

This clone was seen more than once but under ten times. Other DNA sequences in the same sample also yield this CDR3. V gene TRBV14 combines with J gene TRBJ1-1, with D possibly being TRBD1 (5 bases). The CDR3 is made up of 14 amino acids. Germline CDR1 is SGHDN and CDR2 is FVKESK. V lost 0 bases, J lost 4 bases, and 9 bases lay in between. Here the CDR3 DNA reads TGTGCCAGCAGCCAAGAAAGGGGAAGCACTGAAGCTTTCTTT. As protein: CASSQERGSTEAFF.

The chain employs TRBV3-1 (or the pseudogene TRBV3-2) and TRBJ1-2, with no clear D. Germline CDR1 reads LGHDT; CDR2 reads YNNKEL (reference sequence). V was shortened by 0 bases and J by 3 bases, with 17 bases between the two germline ends. The CDR3 covers 17 residues. CDR3: CASSQDRIPRSDYGYTF. In DNA form, the CDR3 reads TGTGCCAGCAGCCAAGATCGGATCCCTAGATCGGACTATGGCTACACCTTC.

This clone appeared a single time. The V gene is TRBV7-2, the J gene TRBJ2-3, with 11 bases fitting TRBD2. V shed 5 bases, J shed 1 base, and the junction held 5 bases outside the gene matches. The CDR3 has 16 residues. Germline CDR1 reads SGHTA; CDR2 reads FQGNSA. The CDR3 loop reads CASSPKTSGGTDTQYF. DNA for the CDR3: TGTGCCAGCAGCCCAAAGACTAGCGGGGGCACAGATACGCAGTATTTT.

J is TRBJ1-2 and V is TRBV7-9; D unresolved. Germline values: CDR1 SEHNR, CDR2 FQNEAQ (reference sequence). The ends were cut back, 0 bases at V and 8 bases at J, with 13 bases in the middle. The CDR3 consists of 14 residues. CDR3 in DNA: TGTGCCAGCAGCTTAGCGCGTAGCAACCCAGGCTACACCTTC. It yields the protein CASSLARSNPGYTF.

The chain is built from TRBV3-1 (or the pseudogene TRBV3-2) and TRBJ1-1, with 8 bases lining up with TRBD1. This CDR3 has 16 amino acids. The V gene end was trimmed by 1 base and the J gene end by 4 bases; junction bases not matched to a gene: 8. Germline V gene sequence: CDR1 LGHDT, CDR2 YNNKEL (reference sequence). In DNA, the CDR3 is TGTGCCAGCAGCCAAGCTCGGGGGACAGGACTCACTGAAGCTTTCTTT. Its translation: CASSQARGTGLTEAFF.

This clone was detected a few times. The rearrangement joins TRBV10-2 to TRBJ2-5, with TRBD2 identical over 7 bases. J gave up 5 bases and V 6 bases, and 3 bases lay outside the gene matches. The CDR3 runs 12 residues. The germline CDR1 and CDR2 sequences are WSHSY and SAAADI. Here the CDR3 DNA reads TGCGCCAGCAGCGCCGGGAGGGAGACCCAGTACTTC. It codes for CASSAGRETQYF.

CDR3 in DNA: TGTGCCAGCAGCTTGGATAGGACAGGGATGAACACTGAAGCTTTCTTT. It translates to CASSLDRTGMNTEAFF. The chain links TRBV5-4 to TRBJ1-1, with TRBD1 matching over 8 bases. Germline loops: CDR1 SGHNT, CDR2 YYREEE (reference sequence). The CDR3 loop spans 16 amino acids. The trim removed 0 bases at V and 0 bases at J, leaving 4 bases unmatched.

This chain links TRBV5-1 with TRBJ1-1; D not certain. The CDR3 is 14 amino acids. Germline CDR1 and CDR2: SGHRS and YFSETQ. The V and J ends lost 5 bases and 6 bases respectively, with 17 bases between them. CDR3 residues: CASSRSTGESEAFF. The CDR3 nucleotides read TGCGCCAGCAGTCGCTCGACCGGAGAGTCTGAAGCTTTCTTT.

The chain is built from TRBV6-2 or TRBV6-3 and TRBJ2-7; D remains unclear. The CDR3 sequence is 12 residues long. Germline CDR1 reads MNHEY; CDR2 reads SVGEGT. V shed 5 bases and J shed 3 bases, with 8 bases lying between them. CDR3: CASSPKIYEQYF. In nucleotides, the CDR3 is TGTGCCAGCAGTCCCAAAATCTACGAGCAGTACTTC.